This TCR beta chain was sequenced during a study of blood T cell repertoires in COVID-19. Trimming stripped 5 bases from V and 1 base from J, with 12 bases between. This CDR3 is built from 14 residues. Per germline, CDR1 SEHNR and CDR2 FQNEAQ (reference sequence). Data came from immunoSEQ multiplex PCR; TCRdb stores just in-frame clones and leaves some out. The repertoire includes 390,000 or so clones, about 90% of them detected once, and less than 11% sits in the top ten. The gene calls are TRBV7-9 and TRBJ2-7; a weak D match, TRBD1 (6 bases). Sequencing was performed on peripheral blood. The origin of this receptor is a woman in her 30s with COVID-19, enrolled during active disease. The DNA for the CDR3 is TGTGCCAGCAGCGCACAAACAGGGTCCTACGAGCAGTACTTC. Protein product: CASSAQTGSYEQYF.